The sample holds many counts of the clone carrying this TCR beta chain. The antigen remains undetermined. This record comes from a study of T cells in Graves' hyperthyroidism and ophthalmopathy. Study results and limitations: Ophthalmopathy, which appeared later, was predicted by the model a median approximately 6 months before onset.

Template material for amplifying TCR beta CDR3 regions consisted of RNA transcripts. Researchers ran a first-round RT-PCR on the TCR CDR3 using the HTBI primer set. TCRdb re-analysed the multiplex PCR reads in MiXCR, keeping a single row per CDR3 protein. The sample carries around 350,000 distinct CDR3 sequences, 17% recorded once. The CDR3 covers 16 residues. The V gene's germline CDR1 is LGHDT and CDR2 YNNKEL (reference sequence). The V end lost 0 bases, the J end lost 2 bases, and 13 bases lay between the germline ends. Input material: blood. The J gene is TRBJ1-2, the V gene TRBV3-1; D remains unclear. This receptor was obtained from a woman aged 25 to 39 with Graves' hyperthyroidism that later progressed to Graves' ophthalmopathy. The CDR3 DNA follows: TGTGCCAGCAGCCAAGAGATTGGAGTGCGAAACTATGGCTACACCTTC. Translating gives CASSQEIGVRNYGYTF.